This TCR beta chain was sequenced in a study of cytomegalovirus exposure and HLA in healthy donors. Notes on the study in general: Later analysis identified some 16,000 TCR beta sequences associated with HLA alleles, using a false discovery rate threshold of 0.05. Most TCR sequences showed up rarely, but some public TCRs showed up in many donors.

It was with 60 Vbeta and 13 Jbeta primers that the PCR ran. Here immunoSEQ multiplex PCR was the method, and the copy in TCRdb shows in-frame clones only, minus some. This sample has roughly 98,000 clones, with 62% found just once. Though probably carrying unrecorded immune exposures, donors were nominally healthy at sampling. The table lists this clone with a few counts. Its antigen remains unknown. Sequencing was done on a sample of PBMCs. This TCR was sampled from a young woman in good health and CMV-seropositive.

In nucleotides, the CDR3 is TGCGCCAGCAGCTTGGGTGACAGGGCCGGTGTCGGGAACATTCAGTACTTC. Its translation: CASSLGDRAGVGNIQYF. V and J are TRBV5-1 and TRBJ2-4, with TRBD1 identical over 7 bases. Looked up from germline, CDR1 is SGHRS and CDR2 is YFSETQ. The CDR3 is made up of 17 amino acids. V dropped 0 bases and J dropped 7; count of bases not matched to a gene: 13.